The T cell receptor beta chain under discussion was sequenced for a study of regulatory T cells in long-lasting Graves disease. Study findings and constraints: Segments TRBV28, TRBJ1-2 and TRBJ2-5 showed preferential usage in persistent disease.

With 6 bases removed from V and 3 bases from J, the gap between germline ends came to 17 bases. In germline, CDR1 is DFQATT, CDR2 SNEGSKA (reference sequence). This CDR3 is 14 amino acids long. The sample's time point: newly diagnosed GD, antithyroid drugs for less than 3 months. RNA from PBMCs was the source of the TCR library. Points on this clonotype: What it recognizes is unknown.

The authors built TCR beta libraries using iRepertoire HTBI primers and Arm-PCR of CDR3 regions. TCRdb analysed the multiplex PCR reads with MiXCR anew, one entry per CDR3 protein. The sample holds around 250,000 distinct CDR3 sequences; 15% to 20% are singletons and the top ten take more than 20%. This material consisted of peripheral blood mononuclear cells (PBMCs), taken at new diagnosis, from a patient treated with antithyroid drugs. The rearrangement links TRBV20-1 to TRBJ1-2; D gene uncertain. The TCR originated in a female donor with Graves disease. CDR3 sequence: CSAPRREGDYGYTF. The CDR3, as DNA: TGCAGTGCCCCCCGGAGGGAAGGTGACTATGGCTACACCTTC.